The subject of this entry is one T cell receptor beta chain. This receptor's antigen is unknown. No base qualities exist here, and no much larger clone lies one base off it. To identify antigen-specific CD4+ T cell clonotypes by their expansion, the ViraFEST assay first stimulated PBMC with viral peptide pools and then applied TCR sequencing. After less than 13 days of culture, CD4+ T cells were isolated with the EasySep CD4+ T cell isolation kit. Healthy vaccine recipients had no prior SARS-CoV-2 infection, confirmed by negative nucleocapsid antibodies before and after vaccination. A few million PBMC per well were cultured with approximately 10 ug/ml peptides in IMDM containing 5% human AB serum, approximately 9.9 IU/ml IL-2 and gentamicin. Half of the culture medium was replaced with fresh IL-2-containing medium on days 3 and 7. Unless noted otherwise, every peptide stimulation condition was grown in triplicate wells. PBMC were separated from whole blood using Ficoll-Paque Plus gradient centrifugation and were then either cryopreserved at -140C or used fresh. Overlapping peptide pools spanned the spike proteins of SARS-CoV-2 and the common cold coronaviruses HCoV-NL63, HCoV-OC43 and HCoV-229E. Genomic DNA was extracted from cultured CD4+ T cells with the QIAamp micro DNA kit.

This entry comes from a study of vaccination effects on CD4 cells after COVID-19 (dated by TCRdb to between 2021 and 2024). For the wider study: Two doses of either the BNT162b2 or the mRNA-1273 mRNA SARS-CoV-2 vaccine were administered to participants. The study compared SARS-CoV-2 spike-specific CD4+ TCR repertoires before and after mRNA vaccination in COVID-19 convalescent patients and infection-naive vaccine recipients. A total of 9 to 11 COVID-19 convalescent patients and a handful of SARS-CoV-2-naive healthy vaccine recipients were included in the full study. Cultures from other donors in the study were sequenced with the Oncomine TCR Beta short-read assay on an Illumina iSeq 100.

The library was generated by the immunoSEQ multiplex PCR assay. DNA from the cultured, isolated CD4+ T cells was subjected to TCR beta CDR3 sequencing. Under the source paper's analysis protocol: The analysis removed non-productive TCR sequences, trimmed reads to the CDR3 region, and retained only CDR3s that were 7 or more amino acids long. Antigen-specific clonotypes were identified with the MANAFEST web app by comparing expansion in peptide wells against reference cultures. For clones to be considered positive, expansion at FDR<0.05 versus reference and all other wells, an odds ratio above 5, and a frequency above 0.1% in two replicate wells were required. Clonotypes significantly expanded in SARS-CoV-2 spike wells and in at least one common cold coronavirus spike condition were defined as cross-reactive. Levenshtein distance calculated with the stringdist R package was used to assess CDR3 similarity, and unrooted trees were constructed with ape in R 3.6.1. Here the immuneACCESS table is served through TCRdb, limited to in-frame sequences with V and J called. Missing clones are a known gap in these copies; in checked studies unresolved V genes cover under half, and the rest lacks a known reason. The V and J calls and clone size come from that table; D and trimming were worked out from the DNA. The sample table records approximately 87,000 clones; 70% to 75% of these occur just once. The ten most abundant clones make up approximately 1.7% of the sample.

In the germline V gene, CDR1 corresponds to SGHDT and CDR2 to YYEEEE. Between the V and J ends, shortened by 4 bases and 0 bases respectively, the junction contains 10 bases. Counted from cysteine to phenylalanine, this CDR3 has 14 amino acids. The read is trimmed to its CDR3 DNA, 42 bases read in frame from base 1. General findings and caveats noted by the study authors: In healthy vaccine recipients, vaccine-induced clones were almost all SARS-CoV-2 mono-reactive, with only 1 of 255 cross-reactive with common cold coronaviruses. The study was limited by a small number of convalescent patients and lacked early post-infection timepoints. Clones induced by infection and clones induced by vaccination both contracted markedly at late timepoints after vaccination, which fits with T cell responses waning over time.

This chain joins TRBV5-6 to TRBJ1-2; TRBD1 is a weak D gene call, 6 bases matching. The sample in question was CD4+ T cells from PBMCs cultured with HCoV-229E spike peptides, obtained before COVID-19 vaccination. The sample's cell subset or site label, in plain terms: HCoV-229E spike overlapping peptide pool stimulation. The TCR sequence derives from a human donor who received a COVID-19 vaccine. The base sequence is TGTGCCAGCAGCAGGGGGAGGTCTAACTATGGCTACACCTTC. Protein translation: CASSRGRSNYGYTF. The CDR3 plus the reference TRBV5-6 and TRBJ1-2 genes for the other parts give the full variable domain: DAGVTQSPTHLIKTRGQQVTLRCSPKSGHDTVSWYQQALGQGPQFIFQYYEEEERQRGNFPDRFSGHQFPNYSSELNVNALLLGDSALYLCASSRGRSNYGYTFGSGTRLTVV.